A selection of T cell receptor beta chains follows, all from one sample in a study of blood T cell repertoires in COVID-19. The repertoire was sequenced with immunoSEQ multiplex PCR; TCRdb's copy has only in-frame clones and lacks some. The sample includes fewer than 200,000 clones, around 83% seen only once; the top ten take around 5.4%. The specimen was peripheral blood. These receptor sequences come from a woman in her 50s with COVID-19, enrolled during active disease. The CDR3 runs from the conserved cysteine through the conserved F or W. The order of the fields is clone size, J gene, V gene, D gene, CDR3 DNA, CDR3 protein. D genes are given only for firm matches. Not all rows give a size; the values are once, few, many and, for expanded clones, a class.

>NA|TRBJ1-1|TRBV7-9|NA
TGTGCCAGCAGCGCGGGGAACACTGAAGCTTTCTTT
CASSAGNTEAFF
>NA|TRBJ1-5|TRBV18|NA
TGTGCCAGCTCACCCAGAGAAGGGCGGGTTCAGCCCCAGCATTTT
CASSPREGRVQPQHF
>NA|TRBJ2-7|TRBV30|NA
TGTGCCTGGAGTTCGGGGTACGAGCAGTACTTC
CAWSSGYEQYF
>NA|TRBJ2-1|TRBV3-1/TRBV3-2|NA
TGTGCCAGCAGCCAAGATTATGGCAGTGGCTCGGGTGAGCAGTTCTTC
CASSQDYGSGSGEQFF
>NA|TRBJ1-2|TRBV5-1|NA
TGCGCCAGCAGCTTGGCGGTCGGGGATGGCTATGGCTACACCTTC
CASSLAVGDGYGYTF
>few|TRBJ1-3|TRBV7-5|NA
TGTGCCAGAAGCCCACGACATATCCGGGGAAACACCATATATTTT
CARSPRHIRGNTIYF
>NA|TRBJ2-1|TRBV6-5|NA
TGTGCCAGCAGCCACGGAGACTCCTACAATGAGCAGTTCTTC
CASSHGDSYNEQFF
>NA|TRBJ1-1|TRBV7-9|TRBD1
TGTGCCAGCAGCTGGGGGACAGGAGGGGACACTGAAGCTTTCTTT
CASSWGTGGDTEAFF
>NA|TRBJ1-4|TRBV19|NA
TGTGCCAGTAGTATAGGACAGGCAACTAATGAAAAACTGTTTTTT
CASSIGQATNEKLFF
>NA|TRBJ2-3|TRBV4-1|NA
TGCGCCAGCAGCCAAGTCTCGGGGACTAGCACAGATACGCAGTATTTT
CASSQVSGTSTDTQYF
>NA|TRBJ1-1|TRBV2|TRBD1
TGTGCCAGCAGGGACGGACAGGGCACTGAAGCTTTCTTT
CASRDGQGTEAFF
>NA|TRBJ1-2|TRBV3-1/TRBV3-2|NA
TGTGCCAGCAGCCATTCCTCAGGGCATGGCTACACCTTC
CASSHSSGHGYTF
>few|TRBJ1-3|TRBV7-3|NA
TGTGCCAGCAGCTTGGGGAGCTCTGGAAACACCATATATTTT
CASSLGSSGNTIYF
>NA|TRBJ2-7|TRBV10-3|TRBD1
TGTGCCACCACTCAGACGACAGGGGGGAACGAGCAGTACTTC
CATTQTTGGNEQYF
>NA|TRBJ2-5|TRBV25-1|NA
TGTGCCAGCATTATGGAGACCCAGTACTTC
CASIMETQYF
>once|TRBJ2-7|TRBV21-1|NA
TGTGCCAGCAGCAAACCACAGGGGGCGCGGGAGCAGTACTTC
CASSKPQGAREQYF
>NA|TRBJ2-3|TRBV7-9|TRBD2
TGTGCCAGCAGCTCCTCTGGCGGGGGACGCACAGATACGCAGTATTTT
CASSSSGGGRTDTQYF
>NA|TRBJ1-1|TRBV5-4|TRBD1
TGTGCCAGCAGCCCACAGGGGGTTGAAGCTTTCTTT
CASSPQGVEAFF
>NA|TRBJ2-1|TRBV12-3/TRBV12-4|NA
TGTGCCAGCCGCGTGGGGGGTCTTGAGCAGTTCTTC
CASRVGGLEQFF
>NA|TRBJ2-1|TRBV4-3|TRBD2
TGCGCCAGCAGCCGTACCGACAGCGGGGGGTCTTTTGAGCAGTTCTTC
CASSRTDSGGSFEQFF
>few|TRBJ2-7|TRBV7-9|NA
TGTGCCAGCAGCGAAGCTAGCTACGAGCAGTACTTC
CASSEASYEQYF
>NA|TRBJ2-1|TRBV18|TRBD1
TGTGCCAGCTCACCACCTCAACAGGGGGCAAGGAATGAGCAGTTCTTC
CASSPPQQGARNEQFF
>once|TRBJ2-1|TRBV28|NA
TGTGCCAGCAGTTCCACAGGTCGCGGGCAGTTCTTC
CASSSTGRGQFF
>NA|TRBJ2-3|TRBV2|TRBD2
TGTGCCAGCAGTGCGACTAGCGGAGTTACAGATACGCAGTATTTT
CASSATSGVTDTQYF
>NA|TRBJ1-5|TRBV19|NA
TGTGCCAGTAGTATAGATCTCGGGGGTTCGGGCGGCAATCAGCCCCAGCATTTT
CASSIDLGGSGGNQPQHF
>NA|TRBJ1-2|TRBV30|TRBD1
TGTGCCTGGAGTCAGACAGGGGGCGGCTACACCTTC
CAWSQTGGGYTF
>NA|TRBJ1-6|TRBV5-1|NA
TGCGCCAGCAGCAAGGATGAGGATTCACCCCTCCACTTT
CASSKDEDSPLHF
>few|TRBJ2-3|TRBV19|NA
TGTGCCAGTAGTCCTAGTTGGGGGACTAGCACAGATACGCAGTATTTT
CASSPSWGTSTDTQYF
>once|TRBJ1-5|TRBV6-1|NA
TGTGCCAGCAGTGAAGTACCAGGGTTCCCTAATCAGCCCCAGCATTTT
CASSEVPGFPNQPQHF
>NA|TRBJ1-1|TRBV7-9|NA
TGTGCCAGCACTAAGGGGGCTGAAGCTTTCTTT
CASTKGAEAFF
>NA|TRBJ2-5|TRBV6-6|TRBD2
TGTGCCAGCTCAGCGGGGGGGCGGGAGACCCAGTACTTC
CASSAGGRETQYF
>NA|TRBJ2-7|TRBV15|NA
TGTGCCACCAGCAGAGATCTTGGACAGTCCTACGAGCAGTACTTC
CATSRDLGQSYEQYF
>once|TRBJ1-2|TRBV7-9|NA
TGTGCCAGCAGCTCGCAGGGGACCCCCTATGGCTACACCTTC
CASSSQGTPYGYTF
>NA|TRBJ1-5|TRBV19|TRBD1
TGTGCCAGTAGTATTGGGACAGGGAGGGGACAGCCCCAGCATTTT
CASSIGTGRGQPQHF
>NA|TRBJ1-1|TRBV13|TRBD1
TGTGCCAGCAGCTTAGATACAGGGGGCGCGGAAGCTTTCTTT
CASSLDTGGAEAFF
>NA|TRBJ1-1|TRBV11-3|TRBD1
TGTGCCAGCAGCCCCCGACAGGGGATGAACACTGAAGCTTTCTTT
CASSPRQGMNTEAFF
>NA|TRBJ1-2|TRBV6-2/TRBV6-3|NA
TGTGCCAGCAGCCTGGGACCAGGGGCGGATGGCTACACCTTC
CASSLGPGADGYTF
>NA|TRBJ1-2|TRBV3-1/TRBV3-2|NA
TGTGCCAGCAGCCAAGTCGGGACTGCCTATGGCTACACCTTC
CASSQVGTAYGYTF
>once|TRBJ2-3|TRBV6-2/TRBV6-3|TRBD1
TGTGCCAGCAGTCCCCTCCGGACAGGGGATATATACATCACAGATACGCAGTATTTT
CASSPLRTGDIYITDTQYF
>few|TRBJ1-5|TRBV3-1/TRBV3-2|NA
TGTGCCAGCAGCCAAGCCAGGGACAATCAGCCCCAGCATTTT
CASSQARDNQPQHF
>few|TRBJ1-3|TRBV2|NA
TGTGCCAGCAGTCCCCGGACAGTTCGAGGCACCATATATTTT
CASSPRTVRGTIYF
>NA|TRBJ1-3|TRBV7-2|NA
TGTGCCAGCAGCTTAGCGATGACTGCCTTTGGAAACACCATATATTTT
CASSLAMTAFGNTIYF
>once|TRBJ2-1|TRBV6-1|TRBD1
TGTGCCAGCAGTGCCCGGGACAGGGCCCCCTACAATGAGCAGTTCTTC
CASSARDRAPYNEQFF
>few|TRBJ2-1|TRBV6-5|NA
TGTGCCAGCAGTCCGGGGGGCGGTGAGCAGTTCTTC
CASSPGGGEQFF
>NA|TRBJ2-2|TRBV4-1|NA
TGCGCCAGCCGGGGGTTAGGAACCGGGGAGCTGTTTTTT
CASRGLGTGELFF
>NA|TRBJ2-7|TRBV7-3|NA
TGTGCCAGCAGCTTAGGGGCGGCATCCCACGAGCAGTACTTC
CASSLGAASHEQYF
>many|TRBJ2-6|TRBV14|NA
TGTGCCAGCAGCCAAGATGGCCGGGACACCTTCTCTGGGGCCAACGTCCTGACTTTC
CASSQDGRDTFSGANVLTF
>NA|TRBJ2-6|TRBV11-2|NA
TGTGCCAGCAGCCACTCCGGCGGGAACTCTGGGGCCAACGTCCTGACTTTC
CASSHSGGNSGANVLTF
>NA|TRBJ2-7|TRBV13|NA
TGTGCCAGCAGCCACCAACAGGGGGGGTACGAGCAGTACTTC
CASSHQQGGYEQYF
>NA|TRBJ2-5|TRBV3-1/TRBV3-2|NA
TGTGCCAGCAGCCAAGAAGGCGGGCTGGAGACCCAGTACTTC
CASSQEGGLETQYF
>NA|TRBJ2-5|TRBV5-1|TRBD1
TGCGCCAGCAGCATAGGGACAGTGCAAGAGACCCAGTACTTC
CASSIGTVQETQYF
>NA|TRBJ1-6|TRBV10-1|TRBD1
TGCGCCAGCCAAGGGACAGCAAATTCACCCCTCCACTTT
CASQGTANSPLHF
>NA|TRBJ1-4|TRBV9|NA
TGTGCCAGCAGCCTCCCAAATTCGGGGTTGGACGAAAAACTGTTTTTT
CASSLPNSGLDEKLFF
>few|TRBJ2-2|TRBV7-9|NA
TGTGCCAGCAGCCCAACAGGGATTGCGGAGCTGTTTTTT
CASSPTGIAELFF
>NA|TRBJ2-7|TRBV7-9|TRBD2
TGTGCCAGCAGCTTACCTAGCGGGGGCCTCTGGGAGCAGTACTTC
CASSLPSGGLWEQYF
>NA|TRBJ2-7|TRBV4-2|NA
TGTGCCAGCAGCCAAGGTAGTGCTACCTCCTACGAGCAGTACTTC
CASSQGSATSYEQYF
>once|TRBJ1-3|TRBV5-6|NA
TGTGCCAGCAGCTTGTATGCAGGGCGAAACACCATATATTTT
CASSLYAGRNTIYF
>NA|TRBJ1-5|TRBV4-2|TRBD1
TGTGCCAGCAGCCAAACCGGGGACAGGGACGGTCAGCCCCAGCATTTT
CASSQTGDRDGQPQHF
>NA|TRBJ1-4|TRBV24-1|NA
TGTGCCACCAGTGACAAGGATAATAAAGGGGTCACTAATGAAAAACTGTTTTTT
CATSDKDNKGVTNEKLFF
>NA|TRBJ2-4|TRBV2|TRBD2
TGTGCCAGCAGTGAAGCGCTGAGCGGGGGGGCCGCCAAAAACATTCAGTACTTC
CASSEALSGGAAKNIQYF